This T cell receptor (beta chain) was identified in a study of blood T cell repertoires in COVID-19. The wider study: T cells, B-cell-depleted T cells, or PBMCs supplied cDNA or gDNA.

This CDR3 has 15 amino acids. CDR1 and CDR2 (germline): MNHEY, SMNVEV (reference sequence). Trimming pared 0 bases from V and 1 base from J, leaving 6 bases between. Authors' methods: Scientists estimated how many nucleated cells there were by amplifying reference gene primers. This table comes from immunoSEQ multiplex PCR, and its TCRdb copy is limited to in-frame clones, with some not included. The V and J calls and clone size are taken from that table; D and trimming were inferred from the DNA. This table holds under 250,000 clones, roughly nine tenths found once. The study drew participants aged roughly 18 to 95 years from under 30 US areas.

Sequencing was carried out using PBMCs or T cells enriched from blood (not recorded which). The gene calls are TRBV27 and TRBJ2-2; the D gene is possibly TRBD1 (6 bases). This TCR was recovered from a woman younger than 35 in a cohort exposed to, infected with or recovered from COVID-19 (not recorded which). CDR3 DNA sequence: TGTGCCAGCAGTTTATCGACAGGGAACACCGGGGAGCTGTTTTTT. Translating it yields CASSLSTGNTGELFF.